One sample yielded the 16 T cell receptor beta chains listed below, sequenced in a study of T cells in localized non-small cell lung cancer. Measured with immunoSEQ multiplex PCR; TCRdb has only the in-frame clones, and not every one. The repertoire holds 45,000 or so clones, with about 76% as singletons. The material sequenced was peripheral blood mononuclear cells, taken before any cancer treatment. The receptors come from a man aged 35 to 70 with stage III lung adenocarcinoma.

In regard to this clone: A junction boundary mismatches the germline segment, possibly from a read error. The chain combines TRBV7-2 with TRBJ2-7; TRBD1 matches at 12 bases. The CDR3 totals 18 residues. CDR1 is SGHTA and CDR2 is FQGNSA in the germline V gene. The CDR3 nucleotides are TGTGCCAGCAGCTTACGGTTCCGTGGGACAGGGGGCTCCAACGAGCAGTACTTC. As protein: CASSLRFRGTGGSNEQYF.

This clone appeared many times. The V and J genes are TRBV11-2 and TRBJ1-3, with 7 bases that match TRBD1. V trimming: 5 bases; J trimming: 0 bases; junction bases outside the gene matches: 7. CDR3 length equals 16 residues. Germline V gives CDR1 SGHAT, CDR2 FQNNGV. CDR3 bases: TGTGCCAGCAGCCCAAAACAGGGGTACTCTGGAAACACCATATATTTT. It encodes CASSPKQGYSGNTIYF.

The rearrangement joins TRBV12-5 to TRBJ2-3, with D possibly matching TRBD1 (6 bases). V was pared by 6 bases and J by 2 bases, with 15 bases between. Germline V CDR1 and CDR2: LGHNT, FRNRAP. The CDR3 covers 15 residues. DNA of the CDR3: TGTGCTAGTGGGCCTCGGGGACACTTCACAGATACGCAGTATTTT. Its protein product is CASGPRGHFTDTQYF.

This chain uses TRBV7-9 with TRBJ1-2; D unclear. V was trimmed by 8 bases and J by 2 bases, leaving 12 bases between them. The CDR3 is 13 residues long. The germline V gene has CDR1 SEHNR and CDR2 FQNEAQ (reference sequence). For the CDR3, the DNA is TGTGCCAGCGGCGACACTCTGAACTATGGCTACACCTTC. It translates to CASGDTLNYGYTF.

The chain joins TRBV6-5 to TRBJ1-2; tentative D call: TRBD1 (5 bases). Germline V gives CDR1 MNHEY, CDR2 SVGAGI. CDR3 size: 16 residues. V lost 0 bases to trimming and J lost 3 bases, with 14 bases between them. The CDR3 nucleotides read TGTGCCAGCAGTTACTCGGGGCAGGAGCCTGACTATGGCTACACCTTC. Protein product: CASSYSGQEPDYGYTF.

J is TRBJ2-7 and V is TRBV7-8, with D perhaps assigned TRBD1 or TRBD2 (7 bases each). CDR1 and CDR2 (germline): SGHVS, FQNEAQ. Trimming left V 2 bases short and J 2 bases short, with 13 bases between. This CDR3 spans 15 amino acids. CDR3: CASSLMAGGAYEQYF. The CDR3, as DNA: TGTGCCAGCAGCTTAATGGCAGGGGGGGCCTACGAGCAGTACTTC.

The CDR3 DNA is TGTGCCTGGACCGACTGGCGGGGGAACTACGAGCAGTACTTC. This sequence encodes CAWTDWRGNYEQYF. J is TRBJ2-7 and V is TRBV30; 7 bases match TRBD2. The CDR3 extends over 14 amino acids. Germline assignment: CDR1 GTSNPN and CDR2 SVGIG (reference sequence). J gave up 3 bases and V 4 bases, and 9 bases lay outside the gene matches.

CDR3 nucleotides: TGTGCCAGCAAGGGATCCACAGATACGCAGTATTTT. Translated: CASKGSTDTQYF. This chain connects TRBV9 to TRBJ2-3, with D unclear. Germline values: CDR1 SGDLS, CDR2 YYNGEE. V gave up 6 bases and J gave up 2 bases, with 7 bases separating them. The CDR3 loop spans 12 amino acids.

J is TRBJ2-5 and V is TRBV28, with D perhaps TRBD1 or TRBD2 (6 bases each). V lost 3 bases and J 3 bases, leaving 11 bases between the germline ends. CDR1 MDHEN and CDR2 SYDVKM come from the germline V gene. The CDR3 contains 14 residues. The CDR3 bases are TGTGCCAGCAGTTTGATAAGGGGGGAAGAGACCCAGTACTTC. Translating gives CASSLIRGEETQYF.

This clone has a single count. The V and J genes are TRBV10-3 and TRBJ2-1; D perhaps matches TRBD2 (6 bases). CDR1 and CDR2 from the germline V gene are ENHRY and SYGVKD. The CDR3 has 15 amino acids. Trimming removed 8 bases at V and 2 bases at J, with 16 bases between. CDR3 residues: CAISTREETYNEQFF. In DNA form, the CDR3 reads TGTGCCATCTCGACAAGGGAGGAGACCTACAATGAGCAGTTCTTC.

The rearrangement joins TRBV11-2 to TRBJ1-4, with 9 bases matching TRBD1. J was trimmed by 7 bases and V by 5 bases; bases with no gene match: 8. The CDR3 runs to 15 residues. Germline lookup yields CDR1 SGHAT and CDR2 FQNNGV. CDR3 loop: CASSPQTGGSEKLFF. In DNA form, the CDR3 reads TGTGCCAGCAGCCCGCAGACAGGGGGGAGTGAAAAACTGTTTTTT.

This rearrangement joins TRBV7-2 to TRBJ2-3, with D hard to call. V was shortened by 3 bases and J by 3 bases, with 13 bases between the two germline ends. The CDR3 has 15 amino acids. The germline V gene has CDR1 SGHTA and CDR2 FQGNSA. The CDR3 loop is CASSLDMTGTDTQYF. In nucleotides, the CDR3 is TGTGCCAGCAGCTTGGATATGACCGGAACAGATACGCAGTATTTT.

CDR3 sequence reads: CASSLYPPQGNQPQHF. The CDR3 DNA is TGTGCCAGCAGTTTATATCCTCCTCAGGGAAACCAGCCCCAGCATTTT. V gene TRBV27 combines with J gene TRBJ1-5; a weak D match, TRBD1 (5 bases). The CDR3 covers 16 residues. Germline lookup yields CDR1 MNHEY and CDR2 SMNVEV (reference sequence). V was shortened by 1 base and J by 7 bases, with 17 bases between the two germline ends.

This clone showed up just once. The rearrangement links TRBV5-6 to TRBJ2-7, with D hard to call. V dropped 0 bases and J dropped 2 bases, with 9 bases sitting between them. Germline V gene sequence: CDR1 SGHDT, CDR2 YYEEEE. This CDR3 contains 14 residues. The CDR3 nucleotides read TGTGCCAGCAGCTTGGTCTCGATCCCCTACGAGCAGTACTTC. This codes for CASSLVSIPYEQYF. Drawing the rest from reference TRBV5-6 and TRBJ2-7, the complete variable domain is DAGVTQSPTHLIKTRGQQVTLRCSPKSGHDTVSWYQQALGQGPQFIFQYYEEEERQRGNFPDRFSGHQFPNYSSELNVNALLLGDSALYLCASSLVSIPYEQYFGPGTRLTVT.

This clone occurred a few times. V gene TRBV9 combines with J gene TRBJ1-5; D gene ambiguous. V was clipped by 0 bases and J by 3 bases, with 4 bases between them. This CDR3 spans 13 amino acids. Looked up from germline, CDR1 is SGDLS and CDR2 is YYNGEE. The CDR3 sequence is CASSVGFNQPQHF. CDR3 DNA: TGTGCCAGCAGCGTAGGGTTCAATCAGCCCCAGCATTTT.

The V and J genes are TRBV6-1 and TRBJ1-1; 7 bases line up with TRBD1. This CDR3 is built from 14 residues. The junction had 8 bases not matched to a gene; V was cut back by 5 bases and J by 5 bases. CDR1 is MNHNS, CDR2 SASEGT, per germline. CDR3 sequence: CASSSLKGATEAFF. CDR3 coding DNA: TGTGCCAGCAGTAGTCTAAAGGGGGCAACTGAAGCTTTCTTT.